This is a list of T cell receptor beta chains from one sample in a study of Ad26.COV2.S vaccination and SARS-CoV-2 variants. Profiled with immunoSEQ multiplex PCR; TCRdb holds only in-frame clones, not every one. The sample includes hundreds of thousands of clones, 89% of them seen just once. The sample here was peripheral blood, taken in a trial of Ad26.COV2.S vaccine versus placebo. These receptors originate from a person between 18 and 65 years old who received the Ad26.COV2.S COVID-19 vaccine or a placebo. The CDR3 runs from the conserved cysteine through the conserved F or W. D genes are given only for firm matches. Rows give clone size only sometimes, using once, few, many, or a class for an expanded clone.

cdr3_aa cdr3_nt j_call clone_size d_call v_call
CASSLVGEGRDYEQYF TGTGCCAGCAGCTTAGTAGGTGAGGGACGCGACTACGAGCAGTACTTC TRBJ2-7 . . TRBV7-8
CAISARGEQSETQYF TGTGCCATCAGCGCGCGGGGCGAGCAGTCCGAGACCCAGTACTTC TRBJ2-5 . . TRBV10-3
CASTPTGYEQYF TGTGCCAGCACCCCGACAGGCTACGAGCAGTACTTC TRBJ2-7 . . TRBV11-2
CASSLGVPVETQYF TGTGCCAGCAGCTTAGGCGTCCCAGTCGAGACCCAGTACTTC TRBJ2-5 . . TRBV5-4
CASSPSDRGQGNTDTQYF TGTGCCAGCTCACCCTCCGACAGGGGGCAAGGCAACACAGATACGCAGTATTTT TRBJ2-3 . TRBD1 TRBV18
CASSQTQGGISGNTIYF TGCGCCAGCAGCCAAACCCAAGGCGGCATCTCTGGAAACACCATATATTTT TRBJ1-3 . . TRBV4-1
CASSFGGNYGYTF TGTGCCAGCAGCTTTGGGGGTAACTATGGCTACACCTTC TRBJ1-2 once . TRBV7-9
CASSLAEGAQPQHF TGCGCCAGCAGCTTGGCCGAGGGGGCTCAGCCCCAGCATTTT TRBJ1-5 once TRBD1 TRBV5-1
CASRWGPDTDTQYF TGTGCCAGCAGGTGGGGGCCTGACACAGATACGCAGTATTTT TRBJ2-3 . . TRBV5-6
CASSYDGDAGANVLTF TGTGCCAGCAGCTACGACGGGGACGCTGGGGCCAACGTCCTGACTTTC TRBJ2-6 once . TRBV5-4
CASSLERATEAFF TGTGCCAGCAGCTTAGAGAGGGCCACTGAAGCTTTCTTT TRBJ1-1 . . TRBV7-2
CASSRYYNEQFF TGTGCCAGCAGCCGATACTACAATGAGCAGTTCTTC TRBJ2-1 . . TRBV9
CASSEDSGNTIYF TGTGCCAGCAGTGAGGACTCTGGAAACACCATATATTTT TRBJ1-3 . . TRBV6-1
CATSVASGWDNEQFF TGTGCCACCAGTGTGGCGTCAGGGTGGGACAATGAGCAGTTCTTC TRBJ2-1 once . TRBV24-1
CASLRTSGGEVFF TGTGCCAGCCTACGGACTAGCGGGGGGGAGGTGTTCTTC TRBJ2-1 . TRBD2 TRBV6-5
CASSIGVHEQYF TGCGCCAGCAGCATAGGGGTCCACGAGCAGTACTTC TRBJ2-7 . . TRBV5-1
CASTSYREAGELFF TGTGCCAGCACCTCATACCGGGAAGCCGGGGAGCTGTTTTTT TRBJ2-2 . . TRBV5-5
CAISETGGRNQPQHF TGTGCCATCAGTGAGACAGGGGGTCGCAATCAGCCCCAGCATTTT TRBJ1-5 . TRBD1 TRBV10-3
CASSPGTGSLPYGYTF TGTGCCAGCAGCCCCGGGACAGGGAGCCTACCCTATGGCTACACCTTC TRBJ1-2 . TRBD1 TRBV7-2
CACPLRTEVGYTF TGTGCCTGCCCCCTTCGGACAGAGGTTGGCTACACCTTC TRBJ1-2 . . TRBV30
CASSVDANTEAFF TGTGCCAGCAGCGTCGACGCAAACACTGAAGCTTTCTTT TRBJ1-1 . . TRBV7-7
CASSEQGFTGELFF TGTGCCAGTAGTGAGCAGGGGTTCACCGGGGAGCTGTTTTTT TRBJ2-2 once . TRBV19
CAIRDFSYEQYF TGTGCCATCCGGGACTTCTCCTACGAGCAGTACTTC TRBJ2-7 . . TRBV2
CASSVVWGPGGDTQYF TGTGCCAGCAGTGTCGTCTGGGGGCCAGGAGGAGATACGCAGTATTTT TRBJ2-3 . . TRBV6-1
CASSLGDITDTQYF TGCGCCAGCAGCTTGGGGGATATCACAGATACGCAGTATTTT TRBJ2-3 . . TRBV5-1
CASSMAEDQPQHF TGTGCCAGTAGTATGGCAGAAGATCAGCCCCAGCATTTT TRBJ1-5 . . TRBV19
CASSQEVEQYF TGTGCCAGCAGCCAAGAGGTCGAGCAGTACTTC TRBJ2-7 . . TRBV3-1/TRBV3-2
CASSLAGYEQYF TGTGCCAGCTCACTAGCAGGTTACGAGCAGTACTTC TRBJ2-7 . . TRBV18
CATSDFPREGRETQYF TGTGCCACCAGTGATTTTCCCCGGGAGGGACGAGAGACCCAGTACTTC TRBJ2-5 . TRBD2 TRBV24-1
CASSPLQGWETQYF TGTGCCAGCTCACCACTGCAGGGGTGGGAGACCCAGTACTTC TRBJ2-5 . . TRBV18
CASSSQGVGYGYTF TGTGCCAGCAGTTCACAGGGGGTTGGCTATGGCTACACCTTC TRBJ1-2 . TRBD1 TRBV6-2/TRBV6-3
CASSEPRGRTGELFF TGTGCCAGCAGTGAACCCAGGGGACGAACCGGGGAGCTGTTTTTT TRBJ2-2 . . TRBV6-1
CASSLEGTGSNQPQHF TGTGCCAGCAGCTTAGAAGGGACAGGGAGCAATCAGCCCCAGCATTTT TRBJ1-5 few TRBD1 TRBV7-2
CASSPGQGDEAFF TGTGCCAGCAGCCCGGGACAGGGAGATGAAGCTTTCTTT TRBJ1-1 . TRBD1 TRBV7-9
CASRPGAGGINEQFF TGCGCCAGCAGACCCGGGGCAGGGGGCATTAATGAGCAGTTCTTC TRBJ2-1 once TRBD1 TRBV5-1
CATSGNGELFF TGTGCCACCAGTGGGAACGGGGAGCTGTTTTTT TRBJ2-2 . . TRBV24-1
CASSGTGTSGRRLHEQYF TGTGCCAGCAGCGGCACCGGGACTAGCGGGAGAAGGTTGCACGAGCAGTACTTC TRBJ2-7 . TRBD2 TRBV9
CATLLASGLAGYNEQFF TGTGCCACCTTACTGGCGTCGGGACTAGCGGGTTACAATGAGCAGTTCTTC TRBJ2-1 . TRBD2 TRBV10-3
CSASQTRGVGEKLFF TGCAGTGCTAGTCAAACTCGGGGGGTAGGGGAAAAACTGTTTTTT TRBJ1-4 . . TRBV20-1
CASSMWGNTEAFF TGTGCCAGCAGCATGTGGGGGAACACTGAAGCTTTCTTT TRBJ1-1 . . TRBV7-9
CASSWAGVGANVLTF TGTGCCAGCAGCTGGGCAGGGGTGGGGGCCAACGTCCTGACTTTC TRBJ2-6 . . TRBV7-8
CASRLSGDNYGYTF TGTGCCAGCAGACTCTCAGGGGATAACTATGGCTACACCTTC TRBJ1-2 once . TRBV25-1
CASQGGPDNTEAFF TGTGCTAGCCAAGGGGGGCCGGACAACACTGAAGCTTTCTTT TRBJ1-1 . . TRBV7-7
CASSPQSTYEQYF TGTGCCAGCTCACCACAGTCGACCTACGAGCAGTACTTC TRBJ2-7 . . TRBV18
CATNQAGDPSGYTF TGTGCCACCAACCAAGCGGGGGACCCAAGTGGCTACACCTTC TRBJ1-2 . . TRBV19
CASRTGLYNEKLFF TGTGCCAGCAGGACAGGACTGTATAATGAAAAACTGTTTTTT TRBJ1-4 . . TRBV28
CAWSVRRGGDSPLHF TGTGCCTGGAGTGTACGACGAGGGGGGGATTCACCCCTCCACTTT TRBJ1-6 . . TRBV30
CASSLEWTSGGPEYEQFF TGTGCCAGCAGCTTAGAGTGGACGAGCGGGGGCCCCGAATATGAGCAGTTCTTC TRBJ2-1 . TRBD2 TRBV7-6
CASSFGPSGDSTDTQYF TGTGCCAGCAGTTTTGGTCCGTCAGGCGATAGCACAGATACGCAGTATTTT TRBJ2-3 . . TRBV27
CASSQGQGAADTQYF TGTGCCAGCAGCCAAGGGCAGGGGGCTGCAGATACGCAGTATTTT TRBJ2-3 once TRBD1 TRBV3-1/TRBV3-2
CASSIEGTSGIYEQYF TGTGCCAGTAGTATAGAGGGGACTAGCGGCATCTACGAGCAGTACTTC TRBJ2-7 . TRBD2 TRBV19
CASSFLQGAGGYTF TGTGCCAGCAGCTTCCTACAGGGGGCAGGTGGCTACACCTTC TRBJ1-2 . TRBD1 TRBV7-9
CASSQLAGQETQYF TGTGCCAGCAGCCAACTAGCGGGACAAGAGACCCAGTACTTC TRBJ2-5 once TRBD2 TRBV3-1/TRBV3-2
CASSHSGGVGELFF TGCGCCAGCAGCCATTCAGGGGGCGTCGGGGAGCTGTTTTTT TRBJ2-2 . TRBD1 TRBV4-3
CASSKGPGYGYTF TGTGCCAGTAGCAAGGGGCCAGGGTATGGCTACACCTTC TRBJ1-2 once . TRBV19
CASSAELNQPQHF TGTGCCAGCAGTGCGGAACTCAATCAGCCCCAGCATTTT TRBJ1-5 few . TRBV25-1
CASSHSWGVRTEAFF TGCGCCAGCAGCCATTCATGGGGGGTGAGAACTGAAGCTTTCTTT TRBJ1-1 once . TRBV5-1
CAPPENTDTQYF TGTGCTCCCCCGGAAAACACAGATACGCAGTATTTT TRBJ2-3 . . TRBV27